Reported below is one TCR beta chain. This sample is drawn from a study of blood T cell repertoires in COVID-19. Generated by immunoSEQ multiplex PCR, the TCRdb table keeps only in-frame clones and is missing some. The table includes 93,000 or so clones, roughly 87% detected once. Per germline, CDR1 SGHRS and CDR2 YFSETQ. V gave up 7 bases and J gave up 8 bases; unmatched junction bases: 7. The length of the CDR3 is 13 residues. This clonotype was sampled from a woman older than 75 in a cohort sampled during active COVID-19. The sample comprised peripheral blood. The chain couples TRBV5-1 to TRBJ1-1, with TRBD1 identical over 11 bases. The CDR3 coding sequence is TGCGCCAGCGGGCTGGACAGGGGGCGGGAAGCTTTCTTT. Translation: CASGLDRGREAFF.